Below are 20 T cell receptor beta chains sequenced from a single sample in a study of T cell responses to AZD1222 COVID-19 vaccine. Profiling relied on immunoSEQ multiplex PCR, and the TCRdb table lists in-frame clones only, not all of them. The sample records fewer than 140,000 clones, 90% being singletons. The sample consisted of peripheral blood, taken on day 0 of AZD1222 vaccination. The receptor source for this set is an adult in good health.

The V and J genes are TRBV7-2 and TRBJ1-5; a weak D match, TRBD1 (5 bases). Germline loops: CDR1 SGHTA, CDR2 FQGNSA. This CDR3 comprises 17 residues. Trimming stripped 5 bases from V and 5 bases from J, with 22 bases between. This CDR3 is CASSPMGGDASYQPQHF. The CDR3 bases are TGTGCCAGCAGCCCTATGGGAGGGGATGCCAGCTATCAGCCCCAGCATTTT.

V gene TRBV28 combines with J gene TRBJ2-3, with D unresolved. Trimming removed 5 bases from V and 0 bases from J, with 6 bases in between. The germline gives CDR1 MDHEN, CDR2 SYDVKM. The CDR3 length is 13 residues. The CDR3 coding sequence is TGTGCCAGCAGTACCCCTAGCACAGATACGCAGTATTTT. The encoded protein is CASSTPSTDTQYF.

This chain connects TRBV13 to TRBJ2-3, with D possibly matching TRBD2 (6 bases). CDR3 length: 14 amino acids. The V end lost 8 bases, the J end lost 2 bases, and 14 bases lay between the germline ends. The germline gives CDR1 PRHDT, CDR2 FYEKMQ (reference sequence). In nucleotides, the CDR3 is TGTGCCAGCTCCGCGGGGCTGTTCACAGATACGCAGTATTTT. This gives the protein CASSAGLFTDTQYF. Full variable domain (missing parts from reference TRBV13 and TRBJ2-3): AAGVIQSPRHLIKEKRETATLKCYPIPRHDTVYWYQQGPGQDPQFLISFYEKMQSDKGSIPDRFSAQQFSDYHSELNMSSLELGDSALYFCASSAGLFTDTQYFGPGTRLTVL.

CDR3 protein: CASSPGTEAFF. The CDR3 DNA sequence: TGTGCCAGCAGCCCCGGGACTGAAGCTTTCTTT. The chain joins TRBV28 to TRBJ1-1; D is uncertain. The germline V gene encodes CDR1 MDHEN and CDR2 SYDVKM. This CDR3 has 11 amino acids. V was cut by 6 bases and J by 5 bases, with 7 bases left in between.

This rearrangement joins TRBV10-1 to TRBJ2-7; 10 bases are shared with TRBD1. The CDR3 consists of 13 residues. The junction had 2 bases not matched to a gene; V was cut back by 5 bases and J by 4 bases. Germline CDR1 reads WNHNN; CDR2 reads SYGVQD (reference sequence). CDR3 sequence (DNA): TGCGCCAGCAGTTTGGGACAGGGGTACGAGCAGTACTTC. This codes for CASSLGQGYEQYF.

This clone has only one observation. The chain carries TRBV10-3 and TRBJ2-5; D is unclear. Trimming removed 6 bases at V and 1 base at J, with 15 bases between. The germline V gene has CDR1 ENHRY and CDR2 SYGVKD. This CDR3 spans 15 amino acids. Here the CDR3 DNA reads TGTGCCATCAGGGAAACACCAGAGAGCCAAGAGACCCAGTACTTC. Its protein is CAIRETPESQETQYF.

The chain uses TRBV9 and TRBJ1-1; a weak D match, TRBD1 (5 bases). Germline V gives CDR1 SGDLS, CDR2 YYNGEE. The CDR3 totals 17 residues. Trimming pared 3 bases from V and 5 bases from J, leaving 23 bases between. The CDR3 is CASSDPLGDSGGTEAFF. CDR3 nucleotides: TGTGCCAGCAGCGACCCCCTCGGAGACAGCGGAGGGACTGAAGCTTTCTTT.

The gene calls are TRBV5-1 and TRBJ1-1; TRBD1 might be the D (6 bases). The V gene's germline CDR1 is SGHRS and CDR2 YFSETQ. This CDR3 has 14 amino acids. V dropped 5 bases and J dropped 4 bases, with 15 bases sitting between them. This chain's CDR3 is CASRLTGGGTEAFF. In DNA, the CDR3 is TGCGCCAGCAGGCTGACAGGAGGAGGCACTGAAGCTTTCTTT.

This clone is a singleton in its sample. For the CDR3, the DNA is TGTGCCAGCAGTGCCCAGGGTGATGGCTACACCTTC. Encoded protein: CASSAQGDGYTF. This rearrangement joins TRBV2 to TRBJ1-2; TRBD1 might be the D (5 bases). Deletions cut 4 bases from V and 6 bases from J, with 9 bases between. This CDR3 spans 12 amino acids. Germline lookup yields CDR1 SNHLY and CDR2 FYNNEI.

The V and J genes are TRBV24-1 and TRBJ1-2, with 8 bases fitting TRBD1. Unmatched junction bases numbered 5, after V lost 9 bases and J lost 6 bases. The CDR3 sequence is 12 residues long. The germline CDR1 and CDR2 sequences are KGHDR and SFDVKD. CDR3: CATFGQGDGYTF. Written as DNA, the CDR3 is TGTGCCACCTTTGGACAGGGAGATGGCTACACCTTC.

The rearrangement uses TRBV5-1 and TRBJ2-1, with 9 positions matching TRBD2. Germline V gene data show CDR1 as SGHRS and CDR2 as YFSETQ. J was trimmed by 4 bases and V by 6 bases; bases with no gene match: 14. The CDR3 is made up of 17 amino acids. The DNA of the CDR3 is TGCGCCAGCAAGGGCCTGTCTAGCGGGAACCTATACAATGAGCAGTTCTTC. Translation: CASKGLSSGNLYNEQFF.

J is TRBJ2-1 and V is TRBV6-2 or TRBV6-3; D perhaps matches TRBD2 (5 bases). Germline CDR1 reads MNHEY; CDR2 reads SVGEGT. The CDR3 spans 15 residues. Deletions cut 2 bases from V and 2 bases from J, with 10 bases between. CDR3 loop: CASSYRAGAYNEQFF. CDR3 DNA sequence: TGTGCCAGCAGTTACAGGGCGGGTGCCTACAATGAGCAGTTCTTC.

The chain recombines TRBV7-3 with TRBJ2-2, with TRBD1 matching 8 bases. This CDR3 spans 16 amino acids. With 7 bases clipped from V and 4 bases from J, the junction kept 11 bases outside the gene matches. CDR1 SGHTA and CDR2 FQGTGA come from the germline V gene. CDR3: CASTRGAGGGTGELFF. The CDR3 DNA follows: TGTGCCAGCACCCGAGGCGCAGGGGGCGGCACCGGGGAGCTGTTTTTT.

The V gene is TRBV5-5, the J gene TRBJ2-5, with D hard to call. Germline CDR1 is SGHKS and CDR2 is YYEKEE (reference sequence). Trimming removed 4 bases from V and 4 bases from J, with 20 bases in between. The CDR3 has 16 residues. The CDR3 DNA is TGTGCCAGCAGCCTTCGGGTCCGCCCTTCATCAGAGACCCAGTACTTC. Translating it yields CASSLRVRPSSETQYF.

This rearrangement joins TRBV2 to TRBJ2-7; D is ambiguous. Trimming pared 8 bases from V and 4 bases from J, leaving 15 bases between. The CDR3 covers 13 residues. The germline V gene has CDR1 SNHLY and CDR2 FYNNEI. CDR3 sequence: CASLDWARYEQYF. CDR3 bases: TGTGCCAGCTTAGACTGGGCACGGTACGAGCAGTACTTC.

This chain connects TRBV7-2 to TRBJ2-2; 11 bases line up with TRBD2. Germline V gene sequence: CDR1 SGHTA, CDR2 FQGNSA. V lost 5 bases to trimming and J lost 4 bases; unmatched junction nucleotides: 3. The CDR3 runs 15 residues. CDR3 nucleotides: TGTGCCAGCAGCGTTAGCGGGAGGGGCACCGGGGAGCTGTTTTTT. Residues: CASSVSGRGTGELFF.

About this clone itself: The same CDR3 is also encoded by other DNA sequences in this sample. This chain connects TRBV28 to TRBJ1-1; 7 nucleotides line up with TRBD1. The germline V gene has CDR1 MDHEN and CDR2 SYDVKM. V trimming: 2 bases; J trimming: 0 bases; junction bases outside the gene matches: 0. The CDR3 totals 14 residues. DNA for the CDR3: TGTGCCAGCAGTTTAGACAGGGTGAACACTGAAGCTTTCTTT. Translated: CASSLDRVNTEAFF.

This chain connects TRBV5-6 to TRBJ2-1, with D perhaps given as TRBD1 or TRBD2 (5 bases each). V lost 3 bases, J lost 5 bases, and 9 bases lay in between. The CDR3 sequence is 13 residues long. Germline V gene sequence: CDR1 SGHDT, CDR2 YYEEEE. The CDR3, as DNA: TGTGCCAGCAGCTCCGGGACCCACAATGAGCAGTTCTTC. Its translation: CASSSGTHNEQFF.

The chain employs TRBV27 and TRBJ2-1; tentatively, D is TRBD2 (5 bases). Germline V gene sequence: CDR1 MNHEY, CDR2 SMNVEV (reference sequence). V lost 4 bases to trimming and J lost 7 bases, with 11 bases between them. This CDR3 contains 13 residues. The CDR3 protein is CASSSMEANEQFF. The CDR3 nucleotides read TGTGCCAGCAGTTCAATGGAGGCAAATGAGCAGTTCTTC.

The chain has TRBV5-1 and TRBJ2-7, with 9 bases fitting TRBD1. Germline assignment: CDR1 SGHRS and CDR2 YFSETQ. This CDR3 has 16 amino acids. The V gene end was trimmed by 2 bases and the J gene end by 0 bases; junction bases not matched to a gene: 6. CDR3: CASSLSGTGISYEQYF. The CDR3 bases are TGCGCCAGCAGCTTATCCGGGACAGGGATCTCCTACGAGCAGTACTTC.